This TCR beta chain was captured in a study of cytomegalovirus exposure and HLA in healthy donors. Study-wide points: Among TCR beta chains of equal frequency, HLA-associated ones were more clonally expanded in a later analysis.

Worth noting for this clone: Its antigen is unknown.

This CDR3 region has 18 residues. J gave up 2 bases and V 2 bases, and 11 bases lay outside the gene matches. Germline CDR1 is SGHDT and CDR2 is YYEEEE. Both 60 Vbeta primers and 13 Jbeta primers went into the PCR. Generated by immunoSEQ multiplex PCR, the TCRdb table keeps only in-frame clones and is missing some. Found here are 150,000 to 200,000 clones, roughly 81% of them singletons; the top ten hold 4.8%. The sample taken for sequencing was PBMCs. This sequence joins TRBV5-6 and TRBJ2-4; 9 bases map to TRBD1. The TCR comes from a girl aged 5 to 17 in good health and CMV-seropositive. Here the CDR3 reads CASSFWDRAPLPKNIQYF. The DNA for the CDR3 is TGTGCCAGCAGCTTTTGGGACAGGGCCCCCTTACCCAAAAACATTCAGTACTTC.